A single sample is the source of the 14 T cell receptor beta chains below, sequenced in a study of blood T cells in healthy people across ages. Combining a sample-barcoded 5' primer with a J-beta primer mix, a second PCR ran for roughly 6 to 11 cycles. TCRdb reanalysed the 5' RACE reads using MiXCR and keeps one entry per CDR3 protein. The table has about 670,000 distinct CDR3 sequences, around 50% seen once. The sample was blood. Receptor source: a woman of 80 years or more in good health.

For this clonotype: This sequence may be a read error, since a much larger clone differs from it by one base. The gene calls are TRBV28 and TRBJ1-6; 7 bases map to TRBD1. The germline V gene has CDR1 MDHEN and CDR2 SYDVKM. There are 14 residues in the CDR3. The CDR3 DNA reads TGTGCCAGCAGCTACCACAGGGGAGGTTCACCCCCCCACTTT. Its translation is CASSYHRGGSPPHF.

This clonotype has only a few counts. V gene TRBV30 combines with J gene TRBJ1-1; D gene uncertain. Trimming cost V 2 bases and J 0 bases, with 7 bases left between them. There are 13 residues in the CDR3. Germline V lookup: CDR1 GTSNPN, CDR2 SVGIG (reference sequence). CDR3 sequence: CAWSIDMNTEAFF. CDR3 nucleotide sequence: TGTGCCTGGAGTATAGACATGAACACTGAAGCTTTCTTT.

Comment on this clonotype: Just one base apart from a much larger clone, this may be a read error. The genes are TRBV2 and TRBJ2-1; no definite D call. CDR3 length: 14 amino acids. V was cut by 3 bases and J by 0 bases, with 6 bases left in between. Germline lookup yields CDR1 SNHLY and CDR2 FYNNEI. The CDR3 region is CASSDIASYNEQFF. CDR3 nucleotide sequence: TGTGCCAGCAGTGATATTGCCTCCTACAATGAGCAGTTCTTC.

Notes on this clonotype: A much larger clone is a single base away; this may be a read error. V and J are TRBV9 and TRBJ2-1; 10 bases line up with TRBD2. This CDR3 contains 15 residues. Germline values: CDR1 SGDLS, CDR2 YYNGEE. The V and J ends lost 2 bases and 9 bases, in that order; junction bases with no gene match: 8. In DNA form, the CDR3 reads TGTGCCAGCAGCGTTCGGCTAGCGGGAGCGGGTGAGCAGTTCTTC. Its protein is CASSVRLAGAGEQFF.

V is TRBV6-1 and J is TRBJ2-7, with no clear D. The CDR3 extends over 17 amino acids. The V end was cut by 2 bases, the J end by 7 bases, with 24 bases between. The V gene's germline CDR1 is MNHNS and CDR2 SASEGT. The CDR3 DNA is TGTGCCAGCAGTGAATTTCTTGAGTCTTTGACCTACAATGAGCAGTACTTC. It codes for CASSEFLESLTYNEQYF.

This chain joins TRBV14 and TRBJ2-1, with 13 nucleotides matching TRBD2. With V trimmed by 4 bases and J by 9 bases, 6 bases remained unmatched. The CDR3 runs to 15 residues. CDR1 is SGHDN, CDR2 FVKESK, per germline. In DNA, the CDR3 is TGTGCCAGCAGCCTTTCGGGACTAGCGGGAAGTGAGCAGTTCTTC. Amino acids: CASSLSGLAGSEQFF.

This chain joins TRBV15 and TRBJ2-6; TRBD1 might be the D (5 bases). The germline V gene encodes CDR1 LNHNV and CDR2 YYDKDF (reference sequence). The ends were cut back, 6 bases at V and 6 bases at J, with 18 bases in the middle. The CDR3 runs 16 residues. CDR3 sequence: CATSVQAQGLANVLTF. The DNA for the CDR3 is TGTGCCACCAGTGTGCAGGCCCAGGGTTTGGCCAACGTCCTGACTTTC.

The chain has TRBV12-3 or TRBV12-4 and TRBJ2-1; 8 nucleotides align to TRBD1. The end of the DNA is better explained by TRBJ2-7, so the J call may be wrong. The CDR3 contains 15 residues. The CDR3 nucleotides are TGTGCCAGCAGTTTAGGACAGGGGCGCTACAATGAGCAGTACTTC. Encoded protein: CASSLGQGRYNEQYF.

In its sample, this clonotype was seen a few times. The chain employs TRBV28 and TRBJ1-4; tentative D call: TRBD1 (6 bases). V gave up 6 bases and J gave up 6 bases, with 8 bases separating them. This CDR3 comprises 12 residues. Germline V gene sequence: CDR1 MDHEN, CDR2 SYDVKM. CDR3 DNA: TGTGCCAGCAGAGGGGGATATGAAAAACTGTTTTTT. Amino acid sequence: CASRGGYEKLFF.

The rearrangement joins TRBV12-3 or TRBV12-4 to TRBJ2-4, with D uncertain. V lost 5 bases and J 10 bases, leaving 15 bases between the germline ends. The CDR3 length is 13 residues. The CDR3 coding sequence is TGTGCCAGCAGTGTACCTGGCAGAGCAATTCAGTACTTC. This gives the protein CASSVPGRAIQYF.

There are many counts of this clonotype. The chain carries TRBV3-1 and TRBJ2-7; 10 bases are a match to TRBD2. CDR1 is LGHDT and CDR2 is YNNKEL in the germline V gene (reference sequence). The CDR3 has 15 residues. Trimming cost V 1 base and J 2 bases; bases outside gene matches: 2. The CDR3 coding sequence is TGTGCCAGCAGCCAAGCTAGCGGGAGAGCCTACGAGCAGTACTTC. It is translated as CASSQASGRAYEQYF.

This clonotype was observed at least ten times. This sequence joins TRBV7-2 and TRBJ2-5; TRBD2 is a possible D gene (6 bases). V was pared by 6 bases and J by 9 bases, with 11 bases between. This CDR3 comprises 11 residues. Germline-derived CDR1 and CDR2 are SGHTA and FQGNSA. This chain's CDR3 is CASSPGAAQYF. As DNA, the CDR3 is TGTGCCAGCAGTCCGGGAGCGGCCCAGTACTTC.

The rearrangement uses TRBV6-6 and TRBJ2-3; D gene ambiguous. The CDR3 has 17 residues. Germline loops: CDR1 MNHNY, CDR2 SVGAGI (reference sequence). V dropped 1 base and J dropped 1 base, with 15 bases sitting between them. CDR3 nucleotides: TGTGCCAGCAGTTACTGGCGGTCCGGTATGGGCACAGATACGCAGTATTTT. Translation gives CASSYWRSGMGTDTQYF.

The chain combines TRBV9 with TRBJ2-3; 7 bases line up with TRBD1. Losses at the gene ends were 4 bases for V and 2 bases for J; bases not matched to a gene: 10. The CDR3 sequence is 16 residues long. Germline V gives CDR1 SGDLS, CDR2 YYNGEE. The CDR3 DNA follows: TGTGCCAGCAGCACAATGGGACAGATTATCACAGATACGCAGTATTTT. Translated: CASSTMGQIITDTQYF.